One sample yielded the 13 T cell receptor beta chains listed below, sequenced in a study of glioma-infiltrating T cells. Using RNA template, CDR3s of TCR alpha and beta were amplified with iRepertoire arm-PCR. MiXCR, run by TCRdb on the multiplex PCR reads, gives a single entry per CDR3 protein. Of about 410,000 distinct CDR3 sequences listed, 35% to 45% are singletons. The sequenced sample was glioma tissue, nonneoplastic brain tissue, or PBMCs (not recorded which). These receptors came from a human donor with low-grade glioma or glioblastoma, undergoing nonglioma brain surgery, or in good health (not recorded which).

This chain joins TRBV6-5 and TRBJ2-5; unclear D gene. V shed 0 bases and J shed 5 bases, with 13 bases lying between them. The germline V gene has CDR1 MNHEY and CDR2 SVGAGI. This CDR3 has 15 residues. As DNA, the CDR3 is TGTGCCAGCAGTTACTCAAAACAGACGCTGGAGACCCAGTACTTC. This gives the protein CASSYSKQTLETQYF.

This clonotype was seen a few times. The chain couples TRBV6-5 to TRBJ2-7, with D possibly TRBD2 on 5 matching bases. CDR1 MNHEY and CDR2 SVGAGI come from the germline V gene. Deletions cut 0 bases from V and 2 bases from J, with 11 bases between. The CDR3 extends over 15 amino acids. DNA for the CDR3: TGTGCCAGCAGTTACTCTGGACTGGCCCCCTACGAGCAGTACTTC. Amino acids: CASSYSGLAPYEQYF.

As regards this clonotype: This could be a read error, since a much larger clone is one nucleotide away. The gene calls are TRBV6-5 and TRBJ2-7, with a tentative D call TRBD2 (5 bases). TRBJ2-5 matches the DNA end more closely, so the J call is doubtful. CDR3 size: 13 residues. Germline assignment: CDR1 MNHEY and CDR2 SVGAGI. The CDR3 DNA is TGTGCCAGCAGTTCCGGGGTCGGAGGGACCCAGTACTTC. Its protein product is CASSSGVGGTQYF.

The V gene is TRBV7-3, the J gene TRBJ2-3; D not resolved. Trimming stripped 5 bases from V and 6 bases from J, with 18 bases between. The CDR3 is 15 residues long. Germline V gives CDR1 SGHTA, CDR2 FQGTGA. CDR3 DNA sequence: TGTGCCAGCAGCCCATCCCATTCACACTTGGATACGCAGTATTTT. This sequence encodes CASSPSHSHLDTQYF. The full variable domain, rest sourced from reference TRBV7-3 and TRBJ2-3, is GAGVSQTPSNKVTEKGKYVELRCDPISGHTALYWYRQSLGQGPEFLIYFQGTGAADDSGLPNDRFFAVRPEGSVSTLKIQRTERGDSAVYLCASSPSHSHLDTQYFGPGTRLTVL.

Turning to this clonotype: A much bigger clone sits one base away, suggesting this may be a read error. The chain employs TRBV20-1 and TRBJ2-3; 12 bases agree with TRBD2. Germline CDR1 and CDR2: DFQATT and SNEGSKA (reference sequence). CDR3 length equals 16 residues. The V segment lost 0 bases and the J segment 4 bases; nucleotides outside the gene matches: 5. CDR3 sequence: CSARDSLAGGPDTQYF. The CDR3 DNA sequence: TGCAGTGCTAGAGATTCACTAGCGGGAGGTCCAGATACGCAGTATTTT.

The J gene is TRBJ1-1, the V gene TRBV28; a possible D gene is TRBD1 (6 bases). Trimming removed 3 bases from V and 5 bases from J, with 13 bases in between. CDR1 and CDR2 (germline): MDHEN, SYDVKM. CDR3 length: 14 residues. In DNA form, the CDR3 reads TGTGCCAGCAGTTTTTATACAGGGCGAACTGAAGCTTTCTTT. As protein: CASSFYTGRTEAFF.

The chain links TRBV12-5 to TRBJ2-1; D remains unclear. The CDR3 is made up of 18 amino acids. The V gene lost 0 bases and the J gene lost 0 bases, with 15 bases spanning the gap. CDR1 is LGHNT, CDR2 FRNRAP, per germline. This CDR3 is CASGLVGPASRSYNEQFF. The CDR3 bases are TGTGCTAGTGGTTTGGTCGGACCGGCCAGCCGCTCCTACAATGAGCAGTTCTTC. The variable domain in full, with the rest retrieved from reference TRBV12-5 and TRBJ2-1, is DARVTQTPRHKVTEMGQEVTMRCQPILGHNTVFWYRQTMMQGLELLAYFRNRAPLDDSGMPKDRFSAEMPDATLATLKIQPSEPRDSAVYFCASGLVGPASRSYNEQFFGPGTRLTVL.

The chain links TRBV11-2 to TRBJ1-2; 7 bases line up with TRBD1. The CDR3 covers 16 residues. V gave up 1 base and J gave up 4 bases; unmatched junction bases: 9. Germline CDR1 and CDR2: SGHAT and FQNNGV. CDR3 residues: CASSLGSSGTVYGYTF. CDR3 in DNA: TGTGCCAGCAGCTTAGGGTCGTCCGGGACAGTCTATGGCTACACCTTC.

The CDR3 region has the DNA TGTGCCAGCAGTGTCGGCACTGAAGCTTTCTTT. It yields the protein CASSVGTEAFF. The gene calls are TRBV28 and TRBJ1-1; D unresolved. CDR3 length equals 11 residues. V was trimmed by 5 bases and J by 4 bases, leaving 5 bases between them. The germline V gene has CDR1 MDHEN and CDR2 SYDVKM.

The genes are TRBV28 and TRBJ2-5; 9 bases agree with TRBD1. The V gene's germline CDR1 is MDHEN and CDR2 SYDVKM. With V trimmed by 5 bases and J by 2 bases, 9 bases remained unmatched. The CDR3 extends over 16 amino acids. As DNA, the CDR3 is TGTGCCAGCAGTAAATACCGGGACAGGGATCAAGAGACCCAGTACTTC. This translates into CASSKYRDRDQETQYF.

This clonotype was seen many times. The CDR3 nucleotides read TGTGCCACCAGCCGGGCAGGGTACTACTATGGCTACACCTTC. Its translation: CATSRAGYYYGYTF. The rearrangement links TRBV15 to TRBJ1-2, with a weak D call TRBD1 (5 bases). This CDR3 comprises 14 residues. Trimming pared 5 bases from V and 3 bases from J, leaving 13 bases between. Germline lookup yields CDR1 LNHNV and CDR2 YYDKDF (reference sequence).

At least ten counts were recorded for this clonotype. The chain combines TRBV24-1 with TRBJ2-1; D is ambiguous. This CDR3 comprises 14 residues. Germline V gene sequence: CDR1 KGHDR, CDR2 SFDVKD. Trimming took off 4 bases at V and 4 bases at J, with 10 bases between the two ends. The DNA of the CDR3 is TGTGCCACCAGTGACCCCGACGGGTACAATGAGCAGTTCTTC. Its protein product is CATSDPDGYNEQFF.

In regard to this clonotype: Being one base from a much bigger clone, this may be a read error. This chain joins TRBV28 and TRBJ2-1, with 8 bases fitting TRBD1. CDR1 is MDHEN, CDR2 SYDVKM, per germline. The CDR3 runs to 14 residues. The CDR3 DNA reads TGTGCCAGCAAACAGGACAGGGTCTACGATGAGCAGTTCTTC. Translation: CASKQDRVYDEQFF. The full variable domain, with the rest looked up from reference TRBV28 and TRBJ2-1, is DVKVTQSSRYLVKRTGEKVFLECVQDMDHENMFWYRQDPGLGLRLIYFSYDVKMKEKGDIPEGYSVSREKKERFSLILESASTNQTSMYLCASKQDRVYDEQFFGPGTRLTVL.